This T cell receptor (beta chain) was sequenced during a study of blood T cells in healthy people across ages. Caucasian individuals from Russia who were healthy and aged 6 to 90 acted as donors. Total RNA extraction produced at least 5.5 micrograms (per sample) for the study. This clonotype has a handful of counts. Through a sample-barcoded 5' primer and a J-beta primer mix, a second PCR was run for roughly 7 to 12 cycles. All samples yielded 2.5 million or more CDR3-containing paired-end reads. One entry per CDR3 protein, called by TCRdb with MiXCR from the 5' RACE reads. The sample has over 1,500,000 distinct CDR3 sequences, 49% seen once. The germline CDR1 and CDR2 sequences are MNHNY and SVGAGI (reference sequence). V was trimmed by 2 bases and J by 3 bases, leaving 12 bases between them. The CDR3 consists of 15 residues.

The TCR originated in a woman in her 40s in good health. Sequencing was done on a sample of blood. The chain combines TRBV6-6 with TRBJ2-3; D gene ambiguous. The CDR3 DNA follows: TGTGCCAGCAGTTACGACACCCAGGTGACAGATACGCAGTATTTT. This translates into CASSYDTQVTDTQYF.